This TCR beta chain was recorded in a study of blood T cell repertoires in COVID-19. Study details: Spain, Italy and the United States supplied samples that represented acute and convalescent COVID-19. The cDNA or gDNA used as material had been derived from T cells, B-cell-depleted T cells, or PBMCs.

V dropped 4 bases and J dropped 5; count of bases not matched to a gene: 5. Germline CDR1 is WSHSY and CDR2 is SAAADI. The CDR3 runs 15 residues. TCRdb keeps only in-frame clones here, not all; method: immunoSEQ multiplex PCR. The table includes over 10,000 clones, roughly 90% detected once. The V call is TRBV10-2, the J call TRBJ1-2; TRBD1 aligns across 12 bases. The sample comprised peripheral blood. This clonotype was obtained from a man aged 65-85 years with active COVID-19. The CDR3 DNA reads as TGCGCCAGCAGTGCCGGGACAGGGGGCGCGTATGGCTACACCTTC. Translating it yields CASSAGTGGAYGYTF.